The 22 T cell receptor beta chains given below trace back to one sample, sequenced in a study of OX40 agonist ivuxolimab in advanced cancers. Produced via immunoSEQ multiplex PCR; TCRdb's table is partial and in-frame only. Of tens of thousands of clones in the sample, almost 85% were seen once. The material was CD4+ or CD8+ T cells sorted from blood, obtained in a trial of the OX40 agonist ivuxolimab. Receptor source: an adult with an advanced solid tumor such as melanoma, head and neck, liver or kidney cancer.

The genes are TRBV28 and TRBJ2-1, with 10 bases lining up with TRBD2. The length of the CDR3 is 17 residues. V shed 6 bases and J 7 bases; nucleotides not matched to a gene: 15. Germline assignment: CDR1 MDHEN and CDR2 SYDVKM. CDR3 loop: CASSSPGAGGPRNEQFF. The CDR3 nucleotides read TGTGCCAGCAGCTCACCCGGAGCGGGAGGGCCAAGGAATGAGCAGTTCTTC. Based on the CDR3 plus reference TRBV28 and TRBJ2-1, the full variable domain is DVKVTQSSRYLVKRTGEKVFLECVQDMDHENMFWYRQDPGLGLRLIYFSYDVKMKEKGDIPEGYSVSREKKERFSLILESASTNQTSMYLCASSSPGAGGPRNEQFFGPGTRLTVL.

The chain couples TRBV9 to TRBJ1-3, with D possibly TRBD1 on 6 matching bases. The germline V gene has CDR1 SGDLS and CDR2 YYNGEE. CDR3 length: 14 residues. The V end was cut by 4 bases, the J end by 0 bases, with 8 bases between. CDR3 DNA: TGTGCCAGCAGCTCGGACAGCTCTGGAAACACCATATATTTT. Protein: CASSSDSSGNTIYF.

The chain recombines TRBV21-1 with TRBJ1-6. TRBV21-1 is a pseudogene locus. The CDR3 covers 14 residues. The chain's CDR3 is CASSKLRGRSPLHF. CDR3 sequence (DNA): TGTGCCAGCAGCAAGCTGCGGGGACGCTCACCCCTCCACTTT.

The rearrangement uses TRBV9 and TRBJ2-5; TRBD1 or TRBD2 may be the D gene (6 bases each). The CDR3 totals 13 residues. CDR1 and CDR2 from the germline V gene are SGDLS and YYNGEE. Trimming cost V 2 bases and J 7 bases, with 12 bases left between them. CDR3 nucleotides: TGTGCCAGCAGCGTTAGGGGGACTGGGACCCAGTACTTC. It translates to CASSVRGTGTQYF.

The V gene is TRBV10-3, the J gene TRBJ2-2; D unclear. The CDR3 totals 14 residues. V was cut by 6 bases and J by 3 bases, with 11 bases left in between. Germline CDR1 ENHRY, CDR2 SYGVKD. The chain's CDR3 is CAISPSFDTGELFF. CDR3 bases: TGTGCCATCAGCCCATCCTTTGACACCGGGGAGCTGTTTTTT.

In its sample, this clone was seen a few times. The V call is TRBV4-2, the J call TRBJ1-1, with D possibly being TRBD1 (6 bases). This CDR3 spans 14 amino acids. The germline V gene encodes CDR1 LGHNA and CDR2 YNFKEQ. V was shortened by 7 bases and J by 4 bases, with 16 bases between the two germline ends. The CDR3: CASKPGHQSTEAFF. CDR3 sequence (DNA): TGTGCCAGCAAACCGGGACACCAGAGCACTGAAGCTTTCTTT.

V gene TRBV2 combines with J gene TRBJ1-5, with TRBD1 identical over 10 bases. The germline V gene encodes CDR1 SNHLY and CDR2 FYNNEI. This CDR3 region has 14 residues. With V trimmed by 5 bases and J by 7 bases, 5 bases remained unmatched. The CDR3 region is CASSLTGGGQPQHF. The CDR3 DNA reads as TGTGCCAGCAGTTTGACAGGGGGCGGACAGCCCCAGCATTTT. Supplemented by reference TRBV2 and TRBJ1-5, the full variable domain reads EPEVTQTPSHQVTQMGQEVILRCVPISNHLYFYWYRQILGQKVEFLVSFYNNEISEKSEIFDDQFSVERPDGSNFTLKIRSTKLEDSAMYFCASSLTGGGQPQHFGDGTRLSIL.

The chain links TRBV7-8 to TRBJ2-7; TRBD2 agrees at 14 bases. Germline V gene data show CDR1 as SGHVS and CDR2 as FQNEAQ. There are 21 residues in the CDR3. Trimming removed 1 base from V and 1 base from J; junction bases left unmatched: 15. The CDR3 DNA sequence: TGTGCCAGCAGCTTAGTAGACCGGACTAGCGGGGGGACCGGACGATCCTACGAGCAGTACGTC. Residues: CASSLVDRTSGGTGRSYEQYV.

The chain carries TRBV7-2 and TRBJ2-1; D remains unclear. The CDR3 consists of 13 residues. Germline CDR1 is SGHTA and CDR2 is FQGNSA. Trimming removed 3 bases at V and 6 bases at J, with 9 bases between. CDR3: CASSLVAGNEQFF. The CDR3 nucleotides read TGTGCCAGCAGCTTGGTAGCTGGCAATGAGCAGTTCTTC.

This chain uses TRBV18 with TRBJ1-3, with D hard to call. Germline CDR1 is KGHSH and CDR2 is LQKENI. With 3 bases removed from V and 0 bases from J, the gap between germline ends came to 6 bases. The CDR3 consists of 14 residues. The CDR3 DNA reads TGTGCCAGCTCACCTGGCAGCTCTGGAAACACCATATATTTT. Amino acids: CASSPGSSGNTIYF.

The gene calls are TRBV6-1 and TRBJ2-1; D possibly corresponds to TRBD2 (6 bases). Germline V gene sequence: CDR1 MNHNS, CDR2 SASEGT. The CDR3 totals 16 residues. V dropped 1 base and J dropped 3 bases, with 13 bases sitting between them. CDR3 in DNA: TGTGCCAGCAGTGAAGGAACTAGCTTAGTCTACAATGAGCAGTTCTTC. Translating gives CASSEGTSLVYNEQFF.

The CDR3 region is CASSLAPPLAGEQYF. The CDR3 bases are TGTGCCAGCAGCTTGGCCCCCCCCCTCGCCGGCGAGCAGTACTTC. This chain uses TRBV5-4 with TRBJ2-7; the D is unclear. The germline CDR1 and CDR2 sequences are SGHNT and YYREEE (reference sequence). This CDR3 region has 15 residues. The V and J ends lost 0 bases and 6 bases respectively, with 16 bases between them.

This clone was picked up one time. The chain is built from TRBV7-2 and TRBJ1-2; 9 nucleotides agree with TRBD1. The CDR3 is made up of 16 amino acids. V dropped 5 bases and J dropped 3; count of bases not matched to a gene: 10. Looked up from germline, CDR1 is SGHTA and CDR2 is FQGNSA. The CDR3, as DNA: TGTGCCAGCAGCAGGGACAGGGCCCGGAACTACTATGGCTACACCTTC. Amino acid sequence: CASSRDRARNYYGYTF.

The chain links TRBV7-8 to TRBJ1-1; 7 nucleotides match TRBD1. Losses at the gene ends were 5 bases for V and 4 bases for J; bases not matched to a gene: 4. The CDR3 length is 13 residues. Per germline, CDR1 SGHVS and CDR2 FQNEAQ. For the CDR3, the DNA is TGTGCCAGCAGCACCAGGACAGGCACTGAAGCTTTCTTT. As protein: CASSTRTGTEAFF.

Only one count was recorded for this clone. This chain joins TRBV4-3 and TRBJ1-1; D uncertain. CDR3 length equals 13 residues. V was trimmed by 3 bases and J by 1 base, leaving 6 bases between them. CDR1 is LGHNA, CDR2 YSLEER, per germline. As DNA, the CDR3 is TGCGCCAGCAGCCAGGCGAGGAACACTGAAGCTTTCTTT. Its translation is CASSQARNTEAFF.

This clone was counted once. The chain is built from TRBV11-3 and TRBJ1-5; a possible D gene is TRBD1 (5 bases). This CDR3 contains 12 residues. The V gene lost 2 bases and the J gene lost 7 bases, with 6 bases spanning the gap. Per the germline V gene, CDR1 is SGHNT and CDR2 is YENEEA. The CDR3 sequence: CASSLSGQPQHF. Here the CDR3 DNA reads TGTGCCAGCAGCTTATCAGGGCAGCCCCAGCATTTT.

This clone was seen a handful of times. DNA of the CDR3: TGTGCCAGCAGCATCGGGGGTTCTGGAAACACCATATATTTT. Its translation is CASSIGGSGNTIYF. This rearrangement joins TRBV5-5 to TRBJ1-3, with D perhaps matching TRBD1 (5 bases). Germline V gene lookup returns CDR1 SGHKS and CDR2 YYEKEE (reference sequence). The length of the CDR3 is 14 residues. Trimming stripped 4 bases from V and 1 base from J, with 9 bases between.

This clone was seen only once. The CDR3 DNA follows: TGTGCCAGCAGCCCCGGGACTATCCTATTAGAGCAGTACTTC. Encoded protein: CASSPGTILLEQYF. The V call is TRBV28, the J call TRBJ2-7; 7 positions match TRBD2. J was trimmed by 7 bases and V by 6 bases; bases with no gene match: 12. The germline CDR1 and CDR2 sequences are MDHEN and SYDVKM. This CDR3 contains 14 residues.

The chain uses TRBV15 and TRBJ2-5, with TRBD1 identical over 8 bases. Looked up from germline, CDR1 is LNHNV and CDR2 is YYDKDF (reference sequence). V gave up 5 bases and J gave up 11 bases; unmatched junction bases: 10. The CDR3 runs to 13 residues. CDR3 loop: CATSFDRGGEQYF. CDR3 nucleotides: TGTGCCACCAGCTTCGACAGGGGAGGAGAGCAGTACTTC. Drawing the rest from reference TRBV15 and TRBJ2-5, the complete variable domain is DAMVIQNPRYQVTQFGKPVTLSCSQTLNHNVMYWYQQKSSQAPKLLFHYYDKDFNNEADTPDNFQSRRPNTSFCFLDIRSPGLGDTAMYLCATSFDRGGEQYFGPGTRLLVL.

By sample fraction, this clone is medium-sized. The gene calls are TRBV9 and TRBJ2-7; no reliable D call. Germline-derived CDR1 and CDR2 are SGDLS and YYNGEE. V lost 0 bases to trimming and J lost 3 bases, with 16 bases between them. The CDR3 runs 16 residues. CDR3 bases: TGTGCCAGCAGCGTAGGTTCGGGCCCACGCATCTACGAGCAGTACTTC. This codes for CASSVGSGPRIYEQYF.

This clone has just one count. The V gene is TRBV6-5, the J gene TRBJ2-5; D is perhaps TRBD1 (5 bases). The germline V gene has CDR1 MNHEY and CDR2 SVGAGI. Trimming cost V 6 bases and J 3 bases, with 8 bases left between them. The CDR3 loop spans 12 amino acids. DNA for the CDR3: TGTGCCAGCAGAGGGGCGAAAGAGACCCAGTACTTC. This sequence encodes CASRGAKETQYF.

The chain is built from TRBV7-9 and TRBJ1-5, with 7 bases that match TRBD1. Looked up from germline, CDR1 is SEHNR and CDR2 is FQNEAQ (reference sequence). The CDR3 totals 16 residues. Germline trimming cut 4 bases from V and 8 bases from J; bases unmatched to any gene: 14. The CDR3 spells CASSSGSDRTIKPQHF. CDR3 in DNA: TGTGCCAGCAGCTCGGGATCGGACAGGACCATCAAGCCCCAGCATTTT.